This T cell receptor beta chain was recorded in a study of blood T cells in healthy people across ages. Study outcomes and limitations: Reliance upon unsorted PBMCs precluded definitive naive versus antigen-experienced comparison.

In its sample, this clonotype was seen many times. Its antigen is currently unknown. This clone may be a read error of a much larger clone one base away. Then a second PCR, running roughly 7 to 11 cycles, was carried out with a sample-barcoded 5' primer and a J-beta primer mix. CDR3-containing paired-end reads numbered at least 3 million in each sample. MiXCR, run by TCRdb on the 5' RACE reads, gives a single entry per CDR3 protein. The sample comprises about 620,000 distinct CDR3 sequences, roughly half of which are singletons, and 13% rests with the top ten. V lost 2 bases and J lost 11, with 21 bases in between. The CDR3 sequence is 15 residues long. Germline-derived CDR1 and CDR2 are MNHEY and SVGAGI.

This chain connects TRBV6-5 to TRBJ2-5; tentatively, D is TRBD1 or TRBD2 (5 bases each). The source of this sequence is an elderly woman in good health. The sequencing sample was made of blood. The CDR3 coding sequence is TGTGCCAGCAGTTACGGGACGGGTTCCAGGGTTGAGCAGTACTTC. It yields the protein CASSYGTGSRVEQYF.